This TCR beta chain appears in the sequencing data of a study of cytomegalovirus exposure and HLA in healthy donors. Study results and caveats: Researchers left out some V segments, among them TRBV6-2 and TRBV6-3, as indistinguishable. Researchers reported in a later analysis that a missense DCLRE1C variant was tied to TCR beta V- and J-gene trimming. Across donors, sequencing depth was assumed by presence/absence analyses to be roughly uniform.

V was cut by 3 bases and J by 0 bases, with 6 bases left in between. Germline CDR1 is SGHRS and CDR2 is YFSETQ. The CDR3 is made up of 14 amino acids. Of note for this clone: Antigen specificity is unknown.

A multiplex PCR was run with 60 Vbeta primers and 13 Jbeta primers. Clones were sequenced by immunoSEQ multiplex PCR, and TCRdb holds only the in-frame ones, with some missing. The sample yields about 160,000 clones, around 88% seen once. The sequencing sample was made of PBMCs. This chain joins TRBV5-1 and TRBJ2-2, with unresolved D. This TCR came from a young woman in good health and CMV-seronegative. The CDR3 is CASSSDTNTGELFF. CDR3 bases: TGCGCCAGCAGCTCCGACACGAACACCGGGGAGCTGTTTTTT. The entire variable domain, with the rest obtained from reference TRBV5-1 and TRBJ2-2, is as follows: KAGVTQTPRYLIKTRGQQVTLSCSPISGHRSVSWYQQTPGQGLQFLFEYFSETQRNKGNFPGRFSGRQFSNSRSEMNVSTLELGDSALYLCASSSDTNTGELFFGEGSRLTVL.